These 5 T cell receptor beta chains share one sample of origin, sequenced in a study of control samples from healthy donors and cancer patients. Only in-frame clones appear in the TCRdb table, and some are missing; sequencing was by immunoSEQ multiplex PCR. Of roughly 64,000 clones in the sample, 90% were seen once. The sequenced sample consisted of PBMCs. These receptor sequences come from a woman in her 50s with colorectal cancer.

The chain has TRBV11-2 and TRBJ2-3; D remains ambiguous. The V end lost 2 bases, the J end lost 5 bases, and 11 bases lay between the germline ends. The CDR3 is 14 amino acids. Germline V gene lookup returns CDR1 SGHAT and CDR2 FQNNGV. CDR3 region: CASSLTGGIDTQYF. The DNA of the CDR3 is TGTGCCAGCAGCTTAACGGGTGGAATAGATACGCAGTATTTT.

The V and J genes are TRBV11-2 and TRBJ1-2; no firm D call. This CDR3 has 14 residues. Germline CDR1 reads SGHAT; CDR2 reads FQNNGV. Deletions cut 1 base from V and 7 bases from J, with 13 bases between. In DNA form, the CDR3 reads TGTGCCAGCAGCTTAGCGGCCCTGCGCGGTGGCTACACCTTC. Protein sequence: CASSLAALRGGYTF. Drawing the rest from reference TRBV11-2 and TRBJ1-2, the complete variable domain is EAGVAQSPRYKIIEKRQSVAFWCNPISGHATLYWYQQILGQGPKLLIQFQNNGVVDDSQLPKDRFSAERLKGVDSTLKIQPAKLEDSAVYLCASSLAALRGGYTFGSGTRLTVV.

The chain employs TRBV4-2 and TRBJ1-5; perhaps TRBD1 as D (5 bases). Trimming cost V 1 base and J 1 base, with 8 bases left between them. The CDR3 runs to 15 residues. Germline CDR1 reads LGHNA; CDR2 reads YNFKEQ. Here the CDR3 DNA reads TGTGCCAGCAGCCAAGGACAGACCAGCAATCAGCCCCAGCATTTT. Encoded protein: CASSQGQTSNQPQHF.

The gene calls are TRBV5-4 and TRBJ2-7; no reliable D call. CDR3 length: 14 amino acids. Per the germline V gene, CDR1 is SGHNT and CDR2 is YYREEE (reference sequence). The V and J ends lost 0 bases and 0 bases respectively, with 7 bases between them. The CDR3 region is CASSLDVGSYEQYF. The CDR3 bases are TGTGCCAGCAGCTTGGATGTGGGCTCCTACGAGCAGTACTTC.

As DNA, the CDR3 is TGTGCCAGCAGCTTGACAGATCCAACTAATGAAAAACTGTTTTTT. Amino acids: CASSLTDPTNEKLFF. The chain couples TRBV5-5 to TRBJ1-4; no clear D gene. Germline CDR1 SGHKS, CDR2 YYEKEE (reference sequence). There are 15 residues in the CDR3. The V end was cut by 1 base, the J end by 0 bases, with 7 bases between.